This T cell receptor (beta chain) comes out of a study of graft-versus-host responses after intestinal transplantation. Study-level background: Isolated intestinal, liver-intestinal, or multivisceral transplants had been given to the recipients. Overall study results and limits: In recipient marrow, GvH clones were found, and some appeared first in ileum or blood. High graft-versus-host to host-versus-graft clonal ratios were found in allografts of patients who had graft-donor T cell macrochimerism.

CDR1 SGHRS and CDR2 YFSETQ come from the germline V gene. This CDR3 comprises 16 residues. The V and J ends lost 2 bases and 9 bases, in that order; junction bases with no gene match: 9. The repertoire was sequenced with immunoSEQ multiplex PCR; TCRdb's copy has only in-frame clones and lacks some. The sample yields about 110,000 clones, more than 90% seen once. As for this clone: Its specificity is unknown.

The receptor was isolated from a human donor who was the organ donor for an intestinal transplant. V and J are TRBV5-1 and TRBJ2-1, with 12 bases matching TRBD2. Sequenced here: unstimulated CD4+ T cells sorted from spleen or lymph node cells, sampled before transplant. The CDR3 loop reads CASSFPPSSGRGEQFF. CDR3 bases: TGCGCCAGCAGCTTCCCCCCCTCTAGCGGGAGGGGTGAGCAGTTCTTC.